One sample yielded the 24 T cell receptor beta chains listed below, sequenced in a study of circulating CD8 cells and anti-PD-1 response in melanoma. TCR libraries were prepared from roughly 14 ng of total RNA with the QIAseq Immune Repertoire TCR panel. TCRdb reprocessed the reads via MiXCR and lists one record per CDR3 protein. The sample consists of around 200 distinct CDR3 sequences, 7.8% of them appearing once. Four subsets defined by PD-1 and/or TIGIT were sorted from live CD3+CD8+TCRalphabeta+ cells. The sample consisted of CD8+ T cells from PBMCs, taken at baseline or after one month of anti-PD-1 therapy (not recorded which). The receptors here all came from a human donor with melanoma.

By sample fraction, this clonotype is medium-sized. A read error is possible here, since a much larger clone lies one base away. The V gene is TRBV19, the J gene TRBJ2-1, with TRBD2 as a possible D gene (5 bases). The CDR3 is made up of 12 amino acids. CDR1 LNHDA and CDR2 SQIVND come from the germline V gene (reference sequence). The CDR3 bases are TGTGCCAGTAGTATTGGTTGGACTGAGCAGCTCTTC. It encodes CASSIGWTEQLF.

By proportion, this clonotype is medium-sized. The rearrangement joins TRBV12-3 or TRBV12-4 to TRBJ2-3, with D unresolved. V was pared by 5 bases and J by 6 bases, with 21 bases between. The CDR3 has 16 residues. This chain's CDR3 is CASSAPGVHDMDTQYF. CDR3 in DNA: TGTGCCAGCAGTGCCCCTGGGGTCCATGATATGGATACGCAGTATTTT.

By frequency in the sample, this clonotype is large. V is TRBV7-2 and J is TRBJ2-5, with 9 bases fitting TRBD2. The CDR3 covers 16 residues. Per the germline V gene, CDR1 is SGHTA and CDR2 is FQGNSA. The V and J ends lost 6 bases and 5 bases, in that order; junction bases with no gene match: 13. CDR3: CASSFVRGLARETQYF. CDR3 nucleotide sequence: TGTGCCAGCAGTTTTGTGAGGGGACTAGCTAGGGAGACCCAGTACTTC.

This clonotype is labeled as large. The chain carries TRBV4-1 and TRBJ2-3; TRBD2 is a possible D gene (6 bases). Germline V gene sequence: CDR1 MGHRA, CDR2 YSYEKL. V was shortened by 4 bases and J by 2 bases, with 13 bases between the two germline ends. The CDR3 contains 15 residues. The chain's CDR3 is CASSPFAGTTDTQYF. The CDR3 DNA is TGCGCCAGCAGCCCTTTTGCGGGGACCACAGATACGCAGTATTTT.

As to this clonotype: It differs at one base from a far larger clone, so likely a read error. A read error is likely, as this CDR3 ends without the conserved phenylalanine or tryptophan. This chain joins TRBV11-3 and TRBJ2-4, with 7 positions matching TRBD2. Trimming at V came to 1 base and at J to 6 bases, leaving 6 bases not matched to a gene. The germline V gene encodes CDR1 SGHNT and CDR2 YENEEA. CDR3 length: 15 residues. The CDR3 loop reads CASSLGWDYTNIQYL. The CDR3 DNA follows: TGTGCCAGCAGCTTAGGGTGGGACTACACAAACATTCAGTACCTC.

This clonotype is labeled large. V and J are TRBV20-1 and TRBJ1-2; 10 nucleotides match TRBD1. Germline CDR1 reads DFQATT; CDR2 reads SNEGSKA (reference sequence). Germline trimming cut 7 bases from V and 5 bases from J; bases unmatched to any gene: 13. The CDR3 is 15 residues long. The CDR3 coding sequence is TGCAGTGTTGGACAGGGGGTGTTAGATTTTTATGGCTACACCTTC. This translates into CSVGQGVLDFYGYTF.

This clonotype rates as large. The chain has TRBV20-1 and TRBJ2-7, with TRBD1 matching over 12 bases. From germline, CDR1 is DFQATT and CDR2 SNEGSKA (reference sequence). V trimming: 6 bases; J trimming: 5 bases; junction bases outside the gene matches: 11. This CDR3 is 15 amino acids long. CDR3 nucleotides: TGCAGTGCGCCTGATCGGGACAGGGGGCTTGACGAGCAGTACTTC. This encodes CSAPDRDRGLDEQYF.

This clonotype is labeled as large. The chain couples TRBV2 to TRBJ1-1, with 7 bases that match TRBD1. Germline V CDR1 and CDR2: SNHLY, FYNNEI. V lost 5 bases, J lost 6 bases, and 12 bases stayed unmatched. The CDR3 runs to 15 residues. CDR3 loop: CASSPQGGRGAEAFF. The CDR3 nucleotides read TGTGCCAGCAGTCCGCAGGGGGGCCGGGGGGCTGAAGCTTTCTTT.

In its sample, this clonotype ranks as large. The V gene is TRBV2, the J gene TRBJ2-7; D might be TRBD1 (6 bases). Germline V gives CDR1 SNHLY, CDR2 FYNNEI. V lost 6 bases to trimming and J lost 5 bases, with 17 bases between them. The length of the CDR3 is 14 residues. CDR3: CASSAMNRADEQYF. The CDR3, as DNA: TGTGCCAGCAGCGCTATGAACAGGGCGGACGAGCAGTACTTC.

By share, this clonotype counts as large. The chain carries TRBV10-3 and TRBJ2-7; D is possibly TRBD2 (5 bases). Trimming removed 8 bases from V and 4 bases from J, with 21 bases in between. The CDR3 totals 15 residues. Germline loops: CDR1 ENHRY, CDR2 SYGVKD. CDR3 sequence: CAIQSFGEQRYEQYF. In nucleotides, the CDR3 is TGTGCCATCCAGAGCTTCGGGGAGCAGAGGTACGAGCAGTACTTC.

The J gene is TRBJ2-5, the V gene TRBV29-1; 7 nucleotides match TRBD1. This CDR3 region has 13 residues. V lost 5 bases to trimming and J lost 2 bases; unmatched junction nucleotides: 5. The germline gives CDR1 SQVTM, CDR2 ANQGSEA. CDR3 nucleotide sequence: TGCAGCGTTCCGGGACAGATACAAGAGACCCAGTACTTC. Amino acids: CSVPGQIQETQYF. The whole variable domain, remainder taken from reference TRBV29-1 and TRBJ2-5, is SAVISQKPSRDICQRGTSLTIQCQVDSQVTMMFWYRQQPGQSLTLIATANQGSEATYESGFVIDKFPISRPNLTFSTLTVSNMSPEDSSIYLCSVPGQIQETQYFGPGTRLLVL.

This clonotype is termed medium-sized. The rearrangement uses TRBV7-8 and TRBJ2-3; TRBD1 matches 10 bases. J was trimmed by 5 bases and V by 5 bases; bases with no gene match: 7. The CDR3 is made up of 15 amino acids. Germline loops: CDR1 SGHVS, CDR2 FQNEAQ. This CDR3 is CASSTEGQGIDTQYF. The CDR3 coding sequence is TGTGCCAGCAGCACCGAGGGACAGGGGATAGATACGCAGTATTTT.

By its share, this clonotype is large (0.1 to 1%). V gene TRBV14 combines with J gene TRBJ2-7; 9 bases fit TRBD1. V lost 8 bases to trimming and J lost 2 bases; unmatched junction nucleotides: 7. Germline CDR1 is SGHDN and CDR2 is FVKESK. The CDR3 totals 14 residues. The CDR3 loop reads CASAQGTGTYEQYF. CDR3 in DNA: TGTGCCAGCGCACAAGGGACAGGGACCTACGAGCAGTACTTC.

Within the sample, this clonotype is large. The V gene is TRBV11-2, the J gene TRBJ2-7, with D perhaps matching TRBD1 (6 bases). V lost 1 base and J lost 1, with 11 bases in between. CDR1 and CDR2 (germline): SGHAT, FQNNGV. The CDR3 is made up of 15 amino acids. The CDR3 sequence is CASSLGGTYSYEQYF. In DNA, the CDR3 is TGTGCCAGCAGCTTAGGGGGGACATATTCCTACGAGCAGTACTTC.

By sample fraction, this clonotype is large. This chain connects TRBV15 to TRBJ2-1; TRBD2 aligns across 7 bases. V gave up 4 bases and J gave up 8 bases; unmatched junction bases: 8. The CDR3 sequence is 14 residues long. The germline gives CDR1 LNHNV, CDR2 YYDKDF (reference sequence). CDR3 nucleotide sequence: TGTGCCACCAGCACCCCTCGGCTAGCGGATGAGCAGTTCTTC. Translating it yields CATSTPRLADEQFF. Using reference TRBV15 and TRBJ2-1 for the parts outside the CDR3, the full variable domain is DAMVIQNPRYQVTQFGKPVTLSCSQTLNHNVMYWYQQKSSQAPKLLFHYYDKDFNNEADTPDNFQSRRPNTSFCFLDIRSPGLGDTAMYLCATSTPRLADEQFFGPGTRLTVL.

This clonotype qualifies as large. CDR3 nucleotide sequence: TGTGCCAGCAGTTTTGGGGGTAATGAGCAGTTCTTC. It yields the protein CASSFGGNEQFF. This chain links TRBV12-3 or TRBV12-4 with TRBJ2-1; D may correspond to TRBD1 or TRBD2 (5 bases each). This CDR3 spans 12 amino acids. The germline V and J ends were trimmed by 3 bases and 7 bases, with 7 bases remaining between them.

In this sample, this clonotype is large. This chain uses TRBV7-8 with TRBJ2-7, with TRBD2 matching over 8 bases. V shed 4 bases and J 2 bases; nucleotides not matched to a gene: 1. Germline CDR1 and CDR2: SGHVS and FQNEAQ. The CDR3 length is 13 residues. CDR3 DNA sequence: TGTGCCAGCAGCTCGGGAGGGACCTACGAGCAGTACTTC. It specifies CASSSGGTYEQYF. The full variable domain, completed using reference TRBV7-8 and TRBJ2-7, is GAGVSQSPRYKVAKRGQDVALRCDPISGHVSLFWYQQALGQGPEFLTYFQNEAQLDKSGLPSDRFFAERPEGSVSTLKIQRTQQEDSAVYLCASSSGGTYEQYFGPGTRLTVT.

By share, this clonotype ranks as medium-sized (0.01 to 0.1%). The chain has TRBV20-1 and TRBJ1-1; tentatively, D is TRBD1 (5 bases). The V and J ends lost 0 bases and 4 bases respectively, with 15 bases between them. Germline V gene lookup returns CDR1 DFQATT and CDR2 SNEGSKA (reference sequence). The CDR3 is 15 amino acids. DNA of the CDR3: TGCAGTGCTAGAGATCTAGGGGTCAGAGTCACTGAAGCTTTCTTT. Residues: CSARDLGVRVTEAFF.

This clonotype is medium-sized within its sample. The V call is TRBV7-2, the J call TRBJ1-3; D is perhaps TRBD1 (6 bases). V was cut by 3 bases and J by 4 bases, with 7 bases left in between. The CDR3 length is 13 residues. Germline V CDR1 and CDR2: SGHTA, FQGNSA. The CDR3 reads CASSFGQGNTIYF. The CDR3 nucleotides are TGTGCCAGCAGCTTTGGACAGGGAAACACCATATATTTT.

By its share, this clonotype is hyperexpanded. V gene TRBV23-1 combines with J gene TRBJ2-1; D is perhaps TRBD1 (5 bases). TRBV23-1 is noted as an ORF with a role that remains uncertain. CDR3 length: 17 amino acids. The V and J ends lost 0 bases and 2 bases respectively, with 14 bases between them. The DNA of the CDR3 is TGCGCCAGCAGTCAATCATTAAAGGGGCCTACCTACAATGAGCAGTTCTTC. Its translation: CASSQSLKGPTYNEQFF.

By sample share, this clonotype is large. The chain is built from TRBV11-2 and TRBJ2-3, with 13 bases lining up with TRBD2. Germline V gene lookup returns CDR1 SGHAT and CDR2 FQNNGV. Losses at the gene ends were 3 bases for V and 0 bases for J; bases not matched to a gene: 6. The CDR3 is made up of 18 amino acids. The CDR3 DNA reads as TGTGCCAGCAGCTTCCCGACTAGCGGGGGGTCTAGCACAGATACGCAGTATTTT. As protein: CASSFPTSGGSSTDTQYF.

Relative to its sample, this clonotype is large. The J gene is TRBJ2-7, the V gene TRBV20-1; 9 bases map to TRBD2. The V gene's germline CDR1 is DFQATT and CDR2 SNEGSKA (reference sequence). The V segment lost 5 bases and the J segment 4 bases; nucleotides outside the gene matches: 6. The CDR3 is 13 residues long. CDR3 in DNA: TGCAGTGCTGACGGGACTAGCAGTTACGAGCAGTACTTC. Protein product: CSADGTSSYEQYF.

This clonotype is deemed large. V and J are TRBV10-1 and TRBJ1-5; unclear D gene. The germline gives CDR1 WNHNN, CDR2 SYGVQD (reference sequence). V was trimmed by 8 bases and J by 1 base, leaving 18 bases between them. This CDR3 is built from 16 residues. CDR3 sequence: CASRRIEVYSNQPQHF. CDR3 nucleotide sequence: TGCGCCAGCCGAAGGATTGAGGTTTACAGCAATCAGCCCCAGCATTTT.

This clonotype is labeled large (0.1 to 1%). V and J are TRBV20-1 and TRBJ1-3, with 7 bases fitting TRBD1. Trimming cost V 3 bases and J 4 bases; bases outside gene matches: 3. Germline V gene sequence: CDR1 DFQATT, CDR2 SNEGSKA (reference sequence). This CDR3 is 13 amino acids long. CDR3 residues: CSASGTVGNTIYF. Written as DNA, the CDR3 is TGCAGTGCTAGTGGGACAGTCGGAAACACCATATATTTT.